This T cell receptor beta chain was found in a study of blood T cell repertoires in COVID-19. Losses at the gene ends were 6 bases for V and 12 bases for J; bases not matched to a gene: 14. Germline values: CDR1 MNHEY, CDR2 SVGAGI. The length of the CDR3 is 14 residues. Original data processing: It was from reference gene primer amplification that nucleated cell counts were estimated. Clones were sequenced by immunoSEQ multiplex PCR, and TCRdb holds only the in-frame ones, with some missing. Clone size and V and J calls were adopted from that table, with D and trimming inferred from the DNA. The sample carries 95,000 to 150,000 clones, 86% recorded once.

The origin of this receptor is a man aged 35 to 55 with acute or convalescent COVID-19. The sample consisted of peripheral blood. The chain joins TRBV6-5 to TRBJ1-1, with 9 bases lining up with TRBD1. DNA of the CDR3: TGTGCCAGCAGCGACAAGGGACAGGGAATTAAAACTTTCTTT. This encodes CASSDKGQGIKTFF.